The entry that follows covers one T cell receptor (beta chain) sequence. Its matching antigen is unknown. During the collection period, no donor immune events like infections were recorded. The sample originates from a study of identifying expanded T cells in peripheral blood. Sequencing was performed with immunoSEQ multiplex PCR; in TCRdb, only in-frame clones are kept and a portion is missing. The repertoire includes about 94,000 clones, approximately 91% of them detected once, and around 6% sits in the top ten. Broader study findings: Variance in clone template counts between approximately 2-week samples significantly increased with total template count across all healthy donors. Differentially abundant clones: around 1.1 between replicates, 15 to 17 at approximately 14 days, 19 to 20 at four.

The CDR3 extends over 14 amino acids. With 3 bases removed from V and 3 bases from J, the gap between germline ends came to 8 bases. Germline V gene data show CDR1 as MNHNS and CDR2 as SASEGT. Sequenced: blood. The rearrangement uses TRBV6-1 and TRBJ2-2; D not resolved. The clonotype was recovered from a person aged 18-69 years in good health. The CDR3 bases are TGTGCCAGCAGTGATAGGCCGTACACCGGGGAGCTGTTTTTT. As protein: CASSDRPYTGELFF.